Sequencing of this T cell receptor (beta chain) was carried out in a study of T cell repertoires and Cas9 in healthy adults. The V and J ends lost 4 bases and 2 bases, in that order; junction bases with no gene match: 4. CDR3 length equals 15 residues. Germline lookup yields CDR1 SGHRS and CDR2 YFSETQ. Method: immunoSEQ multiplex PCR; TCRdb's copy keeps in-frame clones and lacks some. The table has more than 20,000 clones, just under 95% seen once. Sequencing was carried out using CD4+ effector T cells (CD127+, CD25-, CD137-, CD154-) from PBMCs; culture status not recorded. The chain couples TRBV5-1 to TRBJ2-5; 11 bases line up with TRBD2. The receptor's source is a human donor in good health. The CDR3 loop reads CASSTTSGAQETQYF. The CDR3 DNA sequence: TGCGCCAGCAGCACGACTAGCGGGGCTCAAGAGACCCAGTACTTC.